One and the same sample provided the 6 T cell receptor beta chains below, sequenced in a study of T cell repertoires in cytomegalovirus infection. The antigens for these receptors are not known. TCRdb re-called the reads with MiXCR, one entry per CDR3 protein. The data show some 900,000 distinct CDR3 sequences, with 30% to 35% seen just once and under 15% held by the top ten. This specimen was cultured CD8+ T cells from PBMCs, taken from culture after CMV antigen stimulation. These receptors were taken from a human donor in good health (CMV status not recorded). Some clones in this sample may be carry-over from other donors' samples.

At least ten counts were recorded for this clonotype. The chain recombines TRBV7-8 with TRBJ1-5; TRBD1 agrees at 8 bases. This CDR3 contains 15 residues. V was clipped by 5 bases and J by 1 base; unmatched bases: 4. Germline V lookup: CDR1 SGHVS, CDR2 FQNEAQ. The CDR3 region is CASSLTGASNQPQHF. The CDR3 region has the DNA TGTGCCAGCAGCCTGACAGGGGCCAGCAATCAGCCCCAGCATTTT.

This clonotype was seen a handful of times. The V gene is TRBV7-9, the J gene TRBJ1-1, with D hard to call. Trimming removed 2 bases from V and 9 bases from J, with 7 bases in between. This CDR3 region has 11 residues. The germline CDR1 and CDR2 sequences are SEHNR and FQNEAQ (reference sequence). The DNA for the CDR3 is TGTGCCAGCAGCTTAACGTCTCAAGCTTTCTTT. It translates to CASSLTSQAFF. Variable domain in full (rest from reference TRBV7-9 and TRBJ1-1): DTGVSQNPRHKITKRGQNVTFRCDPISEHNRLYWYRQTLGQGPEFLTYFQNEAQLEKSRLLSDRFSAERPKGSFSTLEIQRTEQGDSAMYLCASSLTSQAFFGQGTRLTVV.

The chain has TRBV4-1 and TRBJ1-4; D uncertain. Germline loops: CDR1 MGHRA, CDR2 YSYEKL. The CDR3 extends over 16 amino acids. With 0 bases removed from V and 12 bases from J, the gap between germline ends came to 20 bases. The CDR3 here is CASSQDLGFSPLELFF. The CDR3 DNA reads TGCGCCAGCAGCCAAGATCTGGGGTTTTCCCCTCTAGAACTGTTTTTT.

The V gene is TRBV12-3 or TRBV12-4, the J gene TRBJ2-7, with 9 bases matching TRBD1. The CDR3 length is 15 residues. J was trimmed by 2 bases and V by 6 bases; bases with no gene match: 8. CDR3 sequence reads: CASSGGQGSPYEQYF. CDR3 DNA sequence: TGTGCCAGCAGCGGTGGACAGGGGTCCCCCTACGAGCAGTACTTC.

This clonotype was observed a few times. The V and J genes are TRBV20-1 and TRBJ2-7, with D hard to call. Germline V gives CDR1 DFQATT, CDR2 SNEGSKA (reference sequence). V lost 3 bases and J 2 bases, leaving 11 bases between the germline ends. This CDR3 has 13 residues. Written as DNA, the CDR3 is TGCAGTGCTAGTTATCAGGAGACCTACGAGCAGTACTTC. Translated: CSASYQETYEQYF.

The sample holds many counts of this clonotype. This sequence joins TRBV2 and TRBJ1-5, with 7 bases aligning to TRBD1. Trimming took 7 bases from V and 0 from J; bases not matched to a gene: 6. The CDR3 extends over 15 amino acids. Germline-derived CDR1 and CDR2 are SNHLY and FYNNEI. In nucleotides, the CDR3 is TGTGCCAGCAATAACAGGGGACTTAGCAATCAGCCCCAGCATTTT. The encoded protein is CASNNRGLSNQPQHF.